The 15 T cell receptor beta chains below come from one sample, sequenced in a study of neurological immune-mediated disorders. MiXCR was run by TCRdb on the 5' RACE reads, yielding one entry per CDR3 protein. In the table there are roughly 45,000 distinct CDR3 sequences, roughly 13% of which are singletons. As to time point: longitudinal time-point 3. Sample: PBMCs. Receptors originate from a man younger than 45 in good health.

Concerning this clonotype: An end of the junction differs from the germline gene, which may be a read error. This sequence joins TRBV4-3 and TRBJ1-2; D remains ambiguous. Per the germline V gene, CDR1 is LGHNA and CDR2 is YSLEER. The CDR3 contains 15 residues. In DNA form, the CDR3 reads TGCGCCAGCAGCCAAGGGCTTGCGGCCAACTATGGCTACAACTTC. Translated: CASSQGLAANYGYNF.

This clonotype was observed many times. This chain joins TRBV20-1 and TRBJ1-5; TRBD1 might be the D (5 bases). The CDR3 contains 13 residues. Looked up from germline, CDR1 is DFQATT and CDR2 is SNEGSKA (reference sequence). The ends were cut back, 7 bases at V and 7 bases at J, with 17 bases in the middle. In DNA, the CDR3 is TGCAGTGGCGGTGGGGGTGAGGGACAGCCCCAGCATTTT. It codes for CSGGGGEGQPQHF.

This clonotype was seen many times. J is TRBJ2-1 and V is TRBV28; 10 nucleotides line up with TRBD1. The CDR3 runs to 14 residues. Per the germline V gene, CDR1 is MDHEN and CDR2 is SYDVKM. Trimming cost V 4 bases and J 3 bases; bases outside gene matches: 0. The CDR3 is CASSWTGGYNEQFF. The CDR3, as DNA: TGTGCCAGCAGTTGGACAGGGGGCTACAATGAGCAGTTCTTC.

About this clonotype itself: No conserved phenylalanine or tryptophan ends this CDR3, so it is likely a read error. The chain recombines TRBV29-1 with TRBJ2-5, with 9 bases lining up with TRBD1. The CDR3 has 13 residues. Germline CDR1 is SQVTM and CDR2 is ANQGSEA. The CDR3: CSATRTGAETQYI. For the CDR3, the DNA is TGCAGTGCTACCAGGACAGGGGCAGAGACCCAGTACATT.

Ten or more counts support this clonotype. This sequence joins TRBV27 and TRBJ1-1; D not resolved. Germline-derived CDR1 and CDR2 are MNHEY and SMNVEV (reference sequence). The CDR3 length is 13 residues. Trimming removed 3 bases at V and 1 base at J, with 6 bases between. In nucleotides, the CDR3 is TGTGCCAGCAGTTTCGGCGGGAACACTGAAGCTTTCTTT. As protein: CASSFGGNTEAFF.

This clonotype came up many times. This rearrangement joins TRBV29-1 to TRBJ2-7; no clear D gene. Trimming shortened V by 4 bases and J by 3 bases, and 10 bases separated the two germline ends. The CDR3 extends over 12 amino acids. Germline CDR1 reads SQVTM; CDR2 reads ANQGSEA. This CDR3 is CSVGFTDYEQYF. The DNA of the CDR3 is TGCAGCGTTGGTTTTACGGACTACGAGCAGTACTTC.

Ten or more counts support this clonotype. V and J are TRBV20-1 and TRBJ2-5; the D call may be TRBD1 or TRBD2 (5 bases each). The CDR3 consists of 12 residues. The V end was cut by 4 bases, the J end by 4 bases, with 10 bases between. Germline loops: CDR1 DFQATT, CDR2 SNEGSKA (reference sequence). In DNA form, the CDR3 reads TGCAGTGCTAACCGGGGCCTAGAGACCCAGTACTTC. Its translation: CSANRGLETQYF.

This clonotype was seen at least ten times. The CDR3 region has the DNA TGTGCCAGCAGACCCCCCGGGACCCAAGAGACCCAGTACTTC. Translating it yields CASRPPGTQETQYF. The J gene is TRBJ2-5, the V gene TRBV6-5; the D gene could be TRBD1 or TRBD2 (5 bases each). The CDR3 covers 14 residues. Per germline, CDR1 MNHEY and CDR2 SVGAGI. The V end was cut by 6 bases, the J end by 1 base, with 12 bases between.

In this sample, this clonotype turned up many times. The chain combines TRBV12-3 or TRBV12-4 with TRBJ1-6; D is undetermined. V was trimmed by 1 base and J by 6 bases, leaving 10 bases between them. The CDR3 totals 15 residues. CDR3 in amino acids: CASSLGWRVNSPLHF. CDR3 DNA sequence: TGTGCCAGCAGTTTAGGTTGGCGGGTTAATTCACCCCTCCACTTT.

This clonotype was seen once. Since a much larger clone is just one base distant, this may be a read error. The CDR3 nucleotides read TGCGCCAGCAGCCCCGATGAGGGACTGGGGACTCAAGCTTTCTTT. This gives the protein CASSPDEGLGTQAFF. The V and J genes are TRBV5-1 and TRBJ1-1; possibly TRBD1 for D (5 bases). Between the trimmed V and J ends, which lost 4 bases and 9 bases, there was a span of 22 bases. The CDR3 extends over 15 amino acids. Germline V gives CDR1 SGHRS, CDR2 YFSETQ.

This clonotype has a count of ten or more. This sequence joins TRBV29-1 and TRBJ2-7; 8 nucleotides agree with TRBD1. Germline CDR1 and CDR2: SQVTM and ANQGSEA. This CDR3 is built from 14 residues. J was trimmed by 3 bases and V by 7 bases; bases with no gene match: 11. CDR3 residues: CSDPTGDLFYEQYF. The CDR3 region has the DNA TGCAGCGACCCGACAGGGGACCTGTTCTACGAGCAGTACTTC.

This clonotype was seen repeatedly, ten times or more. The genes are TRBV6-5 and TRBJ1-1; possible D gene TRBD1, 5 bases. The length of the CDR3 is 12 residues. Between the trimmed V and J ends, which lost 4 bases and 10 bases, there was a span of 13 bases. The germline V gene has CDR1 MNHEY and CDR2 SVGAGI. The CDR3 protein is CASSSPGQGAFF. The CDR3 DNA reads as TGTGCCAGCAGTTCACCGGGGCAAGGAGCTTTCTTT.

This clonotype was counted at least ten times. The chain couples TRBV7-8 to TRBJ2-1; TRBD1 matches at 8 bases. CDR3 length equals 15 residues. J lost 10 bases, V lost 5 bases, and 13 bases had no gene match. Germline V gene sequence: CDR1 SGHVS, CDR2 FQNEAQ. CDR3 in amino acids: CASSRGQAAAGEQFF. The CDR3 DNA reads TGTGCCAGCAGCCGGGGACAGGCCGCCGCCGGAGAGCAGTTCTTC.

With regard to this clonotype: A read error may explain this, as a much larger clone is one base away. The chain uses TRBV7-3 and TRBJ2-1, with D possibly being TRBD2 (6 bases). CDR3 length equals 12 residues. V dropped 4 bases and J dropped 6 bases, with 7 bases sitting between them. Germline lookup yields CDR1 SGHTA and CDR2 FQGTGA. The CDR3 DNA reads TGTGCCAGCAGCTATAGCGGCAATGAGCAGTTCTTC. Translation gives CASSYSGNEQFF.

This clonotype was detected ten times or more. V and J are TRBV6-6 and TRBJ2-7; TRBD1 agrees at 9 bases. J lost 3 bases, V lost 6 bases, and 9 bases had no gene match. The CDR3 contains 15 residues. Per germline, CDR1 MNHNY and CDR2 SVGAGI (reference sequence). In DNA, the CDR3 is TGTGCCAGCAGCCGTCAGACAGGGGGGAACTACGAGCAGTACTTC. Residues: CASSRQTGGNYEQYF.